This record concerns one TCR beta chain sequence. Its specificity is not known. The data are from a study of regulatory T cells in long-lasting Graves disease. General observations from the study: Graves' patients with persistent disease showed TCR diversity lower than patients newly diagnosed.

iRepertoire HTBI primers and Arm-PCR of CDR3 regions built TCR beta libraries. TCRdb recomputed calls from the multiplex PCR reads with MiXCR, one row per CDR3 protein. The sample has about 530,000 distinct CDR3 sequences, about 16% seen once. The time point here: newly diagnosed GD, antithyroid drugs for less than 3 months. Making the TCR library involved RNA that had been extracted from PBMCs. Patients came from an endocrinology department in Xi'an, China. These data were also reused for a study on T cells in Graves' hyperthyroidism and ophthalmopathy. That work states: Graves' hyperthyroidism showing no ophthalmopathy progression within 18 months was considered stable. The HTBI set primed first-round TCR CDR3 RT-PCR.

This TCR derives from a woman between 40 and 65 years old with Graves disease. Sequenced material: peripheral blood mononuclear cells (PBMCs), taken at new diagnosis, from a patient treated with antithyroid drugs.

CDR3 DNA sequence: TGTGCCAGCAGTGAAGAGGGGGGGCCCGCTGAAGCTTTCTTT. Translated, it gives CASSEEGGPAEAFF. The V and J genes are TRBV6-1 and TRBJ1-1, with D tentatively TRBD1 (6 bases). Trimming took off 1 base at V and 6 bases at J, with 12 bases between the two ends. The CDR3 has 14 residues. CDR1 is MNHNS, CDR2 SASEGT, per germline.